These T cell receptor beta chains were read from a single sample in a study of blood T cell repertoires in COVID-19. The repertoire was sequenced with immunoSEQ multiplex PCR; TCRdb's copy has only in-frame clones and lacks some. Of about 150,000 clones listed, around four fifths are singletons. The sample was peripheral blood. These receptors all stem from a man in his 60s who had recovered from COVID-19. CDR3s include the opening cysteine and the closing phenylalanine or tryptophan. A D gene is named only where the DNA matches it firmly. Size is omitted from some rows. Given values are once, few, many or a class for expanded clones.

V gene: TRBV9; D gene: TRBD1; J gene: TRBJ2-2; clone size: NA; CDR3 DNA: TGTGCCAGCAGCCCAAGGACAGGGACGGACACCGGGGAGCTGTTTTTT; CDR3 protein: CASSPRTGTDTGELFF
V gene: TRBV5-1; D gene: NA; J gene: TRBJ2-7; clone size: few; CDR3 DNA: TGCGCCAGCAGTTTGGACAACTACGAGCAGTACTTC; CDR3 protein: CASSLDNYEQYF
V gene: TRBV19; D gene: TRBD2; J gene: TRBJ2-1; clone size: once; CDR3 DNA: TGTGCCAGTAGTGCCCACTCTAGCGGGGGTAGAGATGAGCAGTTCTTC; CDR3 protein: CASSAHSSGGRDEQFF
V gene: TRBV24-1; D gene: NA; J gene: TRBJ1-2; clone size: NA; CDR3 DNA: TGTGCCACCAGTGATATGACTGTTAACTATGGCTACACCTTC; CDR3 protein: CATSDMTVNYGYTF
V gene: TRBV5-1; D gene: TRBD1; J gene: TRBJ2-6; clone size: few; CDR3 DNA: TGCGCCAGCAGCACACAGGGGGCAGGGGCCAACGTCCTGACTTTC; CDR3 protein: CASSTQGAGANVLTF
V gene: TRBV18; D gene: NA; J gene: TRBJ2-5; clone size: few; CDR3 DNA: TGTGCCAGCTCACCAACGGGGGAGACCCAGTACTTC; CDR3 protein: CASSPTGETQYF
V gene: TRBV27; D gene: TRBD1; J gene: TRBJ2-2; clone size: NA; CDR3 DNA: TGTGCCAGCAGAGAACGACAGGGGATAGACGGGGAGCTGTTTTTT; CDR3 protein: CASRERQGIDGELFF
V gene: TRBV2; D gene: NA; J gene: TRBJ2-2; clone size: once; CDR3 DNA: TGTGCCACTGGGTTGAGGGCGTCGAACACCGGGGAGCTGTTTTTT; CDR3 protein: CATGLRASNTGELFF
V gene: TRBV7-2; D gene: NA; J gene: TRBJ1-4; clone size: NA; CDR3 DNA: TGTGCCAGCAGCTTGGGCGCAACTAATGAAAAACTGTTTTTT; CDR3 protein: CASSLGATNEKLFF
V gene: TRBV20-1; D gene: NA; J gene: TRBJ1-2; clone size: NA; CDR3 DNA: TGCAGTGCTAGTTTGCCAGTCAACTATGGCTACACCTTC; CDR3 protein: CSASLPVNYGYTF
V gene: TRBV5-1; D gene: TRBD2; J gene: TRBJ2-1; clone size: few; CDR3 DNA: TGCGCCAGCAGCCTGACCCCTAGCGGAAAATTCTACAATGAGCAGTTCTTC; CDR3 protein: CASSLTPSGKFYNEQFF
V gene: TRBV7-9; D gene: NA; J gene: TRBJ1-1; clone size: once; CDR3 DNA: TGTGCCAGCAGCTTAACAGGTTCCTCCACTGAAGCTTTCTTT; CDR3 protein: CASSLTGSSTEAFF
V gene: TRBV6-5; D gene: NA; J gene: TRBJ2-5; clone size: NA; CDR3 DNA: TGTGCCAGCCTCCCTAGGGGGGAGACCCAGTACTTC; CDR3 protein: CASLPRGETQYF
V gene: TRBV28; D gene: NA; J gene: TRBJ1-1; clone size: few; CDR3 DNA: TGTGCCAACAGGAGGGGAGGCGAAGCTTTCTTT; CDR3 protein: CANRRGGEAFF
V gene: TRBV9; D gene: TRBD2; J gene: TRBJ2-2; clone size: NA; CDR3 DNA: TGTGCCAGCAGCGTAGAAGTTAGCGGGAGGAACGGGGAGCTGTTTTTT; CDR3 protein: CASSVEVSGRNGELFF
V gene: TRBV11-1; D gene: TRBD1; J gene: TRBJ2-2; clone size: NA; CDR3 DNA: TGTGCCAGCAGCTCCTGGGACAGGGAAATCGGCGGGGAGCTGTTTTTT; CDR3 protein: CASSSWDREIGGELFF
V gene: TRBV7-2; D gene: NA; J gene: TRBJ1-6; clone size: NA; CDR3 DNA: TGTGCCAGCAGCTTAGGAGCTGGCGGAAATTCACCCCTCCACTTT; CDR3 protein: CASSLGAGGNSPLHF
V gene: TRBV7-2; D gene: NA; J gene: TRBJ1-4; clone size: NA; CDR3 DNA: TGTGCCAGCAGCTATGGGAGCGTGGTGACTAATGAAAAACTGTTTTTT; CDR3 protein: CASSYGSVVTNEKLFF
V gene: TRBV5-1; D gene: NA; J gene: TRBJ2-6; clone size: NA; CDR3 DNA: TGCGCCAGCAGCTTGGTGCAGTTGGGGAGGTCCGGGGCCAACGTCCTGACTTTC; CDR3 protein: CASSLVQLGRSGANVLTF
V gene: TRBV14; D gene: TRBD1; J gene: TRBJ1-4; clone size: NA; CDR3 DNA: TGTGCCAGCAGCCCGGGGACAGGTCATCCCTCTCGGCGGACTAATGAAAAACTGTTTTTT; CDR3 protein: CASSPGTGHPSRRTNEKLFF
V gene: TRBV10-2; D gene: NA; J gene: TRBJ1-1; clone size: NA; CDR3 DNA: TGCGCCAGCAGTGAGTCCGGCGGCTGGAACACTGAAGCTTTCTTT; CDR3 protein: CASSESGGWNTEAFF
V gene: TRBV6-5; D gene: TRBD1; J gene: TRBJ1-4; clone size: NA; CDR3 DNA: TGTGCCAGCAGTTACGCCGGGACAGCTAATGAAAAACTGTTTTTT; CDR3 protein: CASSYAGTANEKLFF
V gene: TRBV9; D gene: TRBD2; J gene: TRBJ2-1; clone size: NA; CDR3 DNA: TGTGCCAGCAGCGTAGTTGGGCGGGGGGAGTACAATGAGCAGTTCTTC; CDR3 protein: CASSVVGRGEYNEQFF
V gene: TRBV7-9; D gene: TRBD2; J gene: TRBJ2-3; clone size: NA; CDR3 DNA: TGTGCCAGCAGCGAGTCTAGCGGGAGTGTCGCAGATACGCAGTATTTT; CDR3 protein: CASSESSGSVADTQYF
V gene: TRBV15; D gene: NA; J gene: TRBJ2-5; clone size: NA; CDR3 DNA: TGTGCCACCAGCAGAACCAGGGGGGCCGGTGAGACCCAGTACTTC; CDR3 protein: CATSRTRGAGETQYF
V gene: TRBV29-1; D gene: NA; J gene: TRBJ2-4; clone size: NA; CDR3 DNA: TGCAGCGTTGGAGTTAGTGACATTCAGTACTTC; CDR3 protein: CSVGVSDIQYF